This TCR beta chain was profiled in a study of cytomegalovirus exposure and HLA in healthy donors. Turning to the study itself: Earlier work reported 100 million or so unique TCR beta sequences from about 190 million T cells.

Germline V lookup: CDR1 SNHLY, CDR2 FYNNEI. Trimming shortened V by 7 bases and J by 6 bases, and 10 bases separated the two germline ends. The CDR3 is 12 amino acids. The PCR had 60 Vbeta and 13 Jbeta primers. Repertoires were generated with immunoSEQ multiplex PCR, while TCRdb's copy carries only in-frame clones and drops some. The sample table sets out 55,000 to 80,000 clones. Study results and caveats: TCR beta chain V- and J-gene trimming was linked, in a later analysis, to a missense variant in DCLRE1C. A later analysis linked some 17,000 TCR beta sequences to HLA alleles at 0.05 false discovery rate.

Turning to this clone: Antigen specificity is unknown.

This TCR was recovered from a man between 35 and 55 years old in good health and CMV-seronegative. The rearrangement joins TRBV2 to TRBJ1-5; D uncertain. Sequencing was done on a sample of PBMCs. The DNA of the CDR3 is TGTGCCAGCATGGAGGAAGGTCAGCCCCAGCATTTT. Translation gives CASMEEGQPQHF.